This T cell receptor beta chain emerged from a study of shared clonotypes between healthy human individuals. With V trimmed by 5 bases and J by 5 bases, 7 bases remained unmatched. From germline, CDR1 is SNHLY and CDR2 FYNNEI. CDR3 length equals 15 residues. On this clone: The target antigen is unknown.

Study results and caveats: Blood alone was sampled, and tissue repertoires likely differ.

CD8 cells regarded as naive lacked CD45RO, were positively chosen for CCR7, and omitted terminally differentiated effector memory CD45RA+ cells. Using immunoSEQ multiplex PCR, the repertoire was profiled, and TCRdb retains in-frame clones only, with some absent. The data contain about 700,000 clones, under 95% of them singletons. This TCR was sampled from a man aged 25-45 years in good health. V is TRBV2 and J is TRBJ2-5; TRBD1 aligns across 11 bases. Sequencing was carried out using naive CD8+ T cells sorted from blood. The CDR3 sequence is CASSPGTGGLETQYF. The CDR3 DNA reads TGTGCCAGCAGTCCCGGGACAGGGGGTTTGGAGACCCAGTACTTC.